This is a list of T cell receptor beta chains from one sample in a study of T-cell reconstitution after alpha-beta-depleted transplantation in children. MiXCR was run by TCRdb on the PCR reads, yielding one entry per CDR3 protein. The profile shows over 150,000 distinct CDR3 sequences, over 8.5% of them singletons. Sequenced here: PBMCs, sampled before TCRalphabeta/CD19-depleted stem cell transplant. The receptor source for this set is a boy aged 2 to 9 with acute myeloid leukemia, due to receive a stem cell transplant. Both conserved end residues are part of each CDR3. The D gene is left open where the match is weak. For some rows the clone size is stated as once, few or many, or as a class when expanded; others skip it.

d_call j_call clone_size v_call cdr3_aa cdr3_nt
TRBD1 TRBJ2-3 many TRBV11-2 CASSYGTVSTDTQYF TGTGCCAGCAGCTACGGGACAGTGAGCACAGATACGCAGTATTTT
. TRBJ1-1 many TRBV5-1 CASSYQGREVNTEAFF TGCGCCAGCAGTTATCAGGGGAGGGAAGTGAACACTGAAGCTTTCTTT
. TRBJ2-7 many TRBV4-2 CASSQDPTGTGNYEQYF TGTGCCAGCAGCCAAGATCCGACCGGGACTGGAAACTACGAGCAGTACTTC
. TRBJ1-2 many TRBV29-1 CSVGENYGYTF TGCAGCGTTGGGGAAAACTATGGCTACACCTTC
TRBD2 TRBJ2-1 many TRBV4-1 CASSQDELAGGKRFF TGCGCCAGCAGCCAAGATGAACTAGCGGGGGGGAAGCGGTTCTTC
. TRBJ2-3 many TRBV24-1 CATSDFEGAESTDTQYF TGTGCCACCAGTGATTTTGAGGGAGCAGAGAGCACAGATACGCAGTATTTT
. TRBJ2-2 many TRBV5-1 CASSLVMSDTGELFF TGCGCCAGCAGCTTGGTAATGTCGGACACCGGGGAGCTGTTTTTT
. TRBJ2-3 many TRBV6-1 CASQGGDADTQYF TGTGCCAGCCAGGGCGGGGACGCAGATACGCAGTATTTT
. TRBJ1-6 many TRBV3-1 CASSQVRGVPYNSPLHF TGTGCCAGCAGCCAAGTCCGAGGAGTCCCGTATAATTCACCCCTCCACTTT
. TRBJ1-2 many TRBV2 CASSEGLIGYTF TGTGCCAGCAGTGAAGGGCTGATTGGCTACACCTTC
TRBD2 TRBJ2-5 many TRBV11-1 CASSLDIVAGGSGETQYF TGTGCCAGCAGCTTAGATATTGTAGCGGGAGGGTCGGGAGAGACCCAGTACTTC
. TRBJ1-4 . TRBV18 CASSDQGQNEKLFF TGTGCCAGCTCGGACCAGGGACAAAATGAAAAACTGTTTTTT
. TRBJ2-2 many TRBV5-1 CASSSNRPWNTGELFF TGCGCCAGCAGCTCGAACCGACCATGGAACACCGGGGAGCTGTTTTTT
TRBD1 TRBJ2-3 few TRBV2 CASSAHRQGAWADTQYF TGTGCCAGCAGTGCCCACCGACAGGGGGCTTGGGCAGATACGCAGTATTTT
. TRBJ1-4 many TRBV6-5 CASTQRQGKEKLFF TGTGCCAGCACCCAAAGGCAGGGGAAAGAAAAACTGTTTTTT
. TRBJ2-3 many TRBV5-1 CASSANLQGNTDTQYF TGCGCCAGCAGCGCGAACCTCCAGGGTAACACAGATACGCAGTATTTT
. TRBJ2-2 many TRBV30 CAWSGHTGELFF TGTGCCTGGAGTGGACATACCGGGGAGCTGTTTTTT
. TRBJ1-1 many TRBV6-5 CASSYFGGLNTEAFF TGTGCCAGCAGTTATTTCGGGGGATTGAACACTGAAGCTTTCTTT
. TRBJ2-2 many TRBV7-9 CASSSLRTANTGELFF TGTGCCAGCAGCTCCCTCAGGACGGCGAACACCGGGGAGCTGTTTTTT
. TRBJ2-1 many TRBV7-2 CASSLGLGSNEQFF TGTGCCAGCAGCTTAGGGCTAGGGTCCAATGAGCAGTTCTTC
TRBD1 TRBJ1-2 many TRBV15 CATSQTGTRVRQGYTF TGTGCCACCAGCCAGACAGGGACCAGGGTGAGACAGGGCTACACCTTC
. TRBJ2-1 many TRBV5-1 CASSTRGEEQFF TGCGCCAGCAGCACCCGTGGGGAGGAGCAGTTCTTC
. TRBJ2-5 many TRBV28 CASSLGLQETQYF TGTGCCAGCAGTCTCGGACTACAAGAGACCCAGTACTTC
. TRBJ2-7 many TRBV12-3/TRBV12-4 CASSPGWRGSYEQYF TGTGCCAGCAGTCCTGGCTGGCGGGGTTCATACGAGCAGTACTTC
. TRBJ2-7 many TRBV28 CASSYPPPGQTFDGEQYF TGTGCCAGCAGTTACCCCCCCCCAGGACAGACCTTTGACGGTGAGCAGTACTTC
. TRBJ1-1 few TRBV4-1 CASSHKRGDPRTEAFF TGCGCCAGCAGCCACAAACGCGGGGACCCCCGAACTGAAGCTTTCTTT
TRBD2 TRBJ2-7 medium-sized TRBV5-1 CASSFIGTIYEQYF TGCGCCAGCAGCTTCATCGGGACTATCTACGAGCAGTACTTC
. TRBJ2-6 many TRBV7-9 CASSRAANVLTF TGTGCCAGCAGCCGGGCGGCCAACGTCCTGACTTTC
TRBD2 TRBJ2-3 many TRBV20-1 CSATKTSGGTDTQYF TGCAGTGCTACTAAGACTAGCGGGGGCACAGATACGCAGTATTTT
TRBD2 TRBJ2-1 many TRBV10-3 CAISESRVTSGGRDNEQFF TGTGCCATCAGTGAGTCGAGAGTTACTAGCGGGGGGAGGGACAATGAGCAGTTCTTC
. TRBJ2-1 many TRBV21-1 CASSREGYNEQFF TGTGCCAGCAGCAGAGAGGGGTACAATGAGCAGTTCTTC
TRBD2 TRBJ2-7 many TRBV14 CASSPRTSNYEQYF TGTGCCAGCAGCCCCCGGACTAGTAACTACGAGCAGTACTTC
. TRBJ1-5 many TRBV12-3/TRBV12-4 CASIAGTRGQPQHF TGTGCCAGCATCGCGGGAACTCGGGGTCAGCCCCAGCATTTT
. TRBJ2-1 many TRBV3-1 CASSQDTRGRKNEQFF TGTGCCAGCAGCCAAGATACGAGGGGAAGGAAAAATGAGCAGTTCTTC
TRBD2 TRBJ2-1 many TRBV10-2 CASSGTGLAPSNEQFF TGCGCCAGCAGCGGAACGGGACTAGCTCCCTCCAATGAGCAGTTCTTC
TRBD2 TRBJ2-7 many TRBV20-1 CSARLAAEPYEQYF TGCAGTGCAAGACTAGCGGCCGAGCCCTACGAGCAGTACTTC
. TRBJ2-5 many TRBV10-2 CASSGVSSQYF TGCGCCAGCTCAGGGGTTAGTTCCCAGTACTTC
. TRBJ1-6 many TRBV6-5 CASSYSGQNSPLHF TGTGCCAGCAGTTACTCGGGACAAAATTCACCCCTCCACTTT
TRBD1 TRBJ2-3 many TRBV6-1 CASSLRDRGTDTQYF TGTGCCAGCAGTCTAAGGGACAGGGGCACAGATACGCAGTATTTT
TRBD2 TRBJ2-1 many TRBV5-1 CASRRTSGVSDEQFF TGCGCCAGCAGGCGGACTAGCGGAGTTTCTGATGAGCAGTTCTTC
. TRBJ2-2 many TRBV7-8 CASSDPDGIGELFF TGTGCCAGCAGTGACCCGGATGGTATCGGGGAGCTGTTTTTT
. TRBJ2-7 many TRBV11-1 CASSYTPSDEQYF TGTGCCAGCAGCTATACCCCTTCGGACGAGCAGTACTTC
TRBD2 TRBJ2-2 many TRBV6-5 CASSYPPGLAGPGELFF TGTGCCAGCAGTTACCCACCGGGACTAGCGGGCCCCGGGGAGCTGTTTTTT
TRBD2 TRBJ2-7 many TRBV20-1 CSARRVREGYRSDEQYF TGCAGTGCTAGAAGGGTCAGGGAGGGTTACAGGTCTGACGAGCAGTACTTC
TRBD1 TRBJ2-2 many TRBV11-2 CASSLPRQGTRELFF TGTGCCAGCAGCTTGCCCCGACAGGGCACGCGGGAGCTGTTTTTT
. TRBJ1-1 few TRBV7-6 CASSLSPSGNTEAFF TGTGCCAGCAGCTTATCCCCCAGTGGGAACACTGAAGCTTTCTTT
TRBD1 TRBJ2-1 many TRBV10-3 CAISESGQLSYNEQFF TGTGCCATCAGTGAGTCGGGACAGCTCTCCTACAATGAGCAGTTCTTC
. TRBJ2-1 many TRBV20-1 CSASPSSYNEQFF TGCAGTGCTAGTCCTAGCTCCTACAATGAGCAGTTCTTC
TRBD2 TRBJ2-7 many TRBV5-1 CASSPGTSGFYEQYF TGCGCCAGCAGCCCCGGGACTAGCGGCTTCTACGAGCAGTACTTC
. TRBJ1-4 many TRBV9 CASSYDGYNEKLFF TGTGCCAGCAGCTACGACGGGTATAATGAAAAACTGTTTTTT
. TRBJ2-7 many TRBV27 CASSLTGKDYEQYF TGTGCCAGCAGTTTAACAGGGAAAGACTACGAGCAGTACTTC
. TRBJ1-1 many TRBV6-2/TRBV6-3 CASSYIDREAFF TGTGCCAGCAGTTACATCGACAGAGAAGCTTTCTTT
. TRBJ2-3 many TRBV5-1 CASSLGTFSLDTQYF TGCGCCAGCTCCCTCGGAACTTTCTCGTTAGATACGCAGTATTTT
. TRBJ1-3 . TRBV12-3/TRBV12-4 CASSPTSFGNTIYF TGTGCCAGCAGCCCAACATCCTTCGGAAACACCATATATTTT